This T cell receptor beta chain was found in a study of cytomegalovirus exposure and HLA in healthy donors. Whole-study results and caveats: A later analysis reportedly found fewer N-insertions in an Asian-associated ancestry cluster than the roughly 670-donor mean. In a later analysis, TCR beta V- and J-gene trimming was associated with a missense DCLRE1C variant.

A word on this clone: The antigen is not known.

The CDR3 is made up of 17 amino acids. Germline CDR1 SGHRS, CDR2 YFSETQ. With V trimmed by 4 bases and J by 10 bases, 19 bases remained unmatched. The donors were healthy bone marrow donors. The PCR used 60 Vbeta and 13 Jbeta primers. This table comes from immunoSEQ multiplex PCR, and its TCRdb copy is limited to in-frame clones, with some not included. Among just under 80,000 clones listed, over 60% were seen once. The receptor comes from a middle-aged man in good health and CMV-seronegative. V is TRBV5-1 and J is TRBJ2-1, with 8 bases identical to TRBD2. The specimen was PBMCs. CDR3 residues: CASSAGGGTRGLGEQFF. CDR3 DNA sequence: TGCGCCAGCAGCGCGGGGGGTGGCACTAGAGGACTGGGAGAGCAGTTCTTC.